This T cell receptor (beta chain) was found in a study of technical replicates of blood from several donors. Sequenced by immunoSEQ multiplex PCR; TCRdb stores in-frame clones only, minus some. The table includes about 70,000 clones, about 90% detected once. Specimen: T cells isolated from PBMCs. The receptor was isolated from a human donor in good health.

This chain's CDR3 is CASTQGAISGYTF. The CDR3 coding sequence is TGTGCCAGCACTCAGGGGGCTATTAGTGGCTACACCTTC. The chain uses TRBV6-5 and TRBJ1-2, with 8 bases lining up with TRBD1. The CDR3 runs 13 residues. Germline assignment: CDR1 MNHEY and CDR2 SVGAGI. The trim removed 7 bases at V and 7 bases at J, leaving 8 bases unmatched.